The 7 T cell receptor beta chains listed next were all sequenced from one sample in a study of liver allograft versus peripheral blood T cells. Study-level background: Recipients' peripheral blood served as the comparator for T cell receptor repertoires in transplanted livers.

TCRdb analysed the reads with MiXCR anew, one entry per CDR3 protein. The sample holds about 9,200 distinct CDR3 sequences, roughly 26% seen once. The receptors originated from a human patient who had a liver transplant. Some of these T cells may belong to the graft donor.

Relative to its sample, this clonotype is medium-sized. The chain links TRBV10-3 to TRBJ1-5; tentatively, D is TRBD1 (6 bases). Germline CDR1 reads ENHRY; CDR2 reads SYGVKD. V was clipped by 10 bases and J by 0 bases, with 13 bases between them. The CDR3 contains 14 residues. CDR3 DNA: TGTGCCACGGTACAGGGCCTTAGCAATCAGCCCCAGCATTTT. Translation: CATVQGLSNQPQHF.

This clonotype ranks as medium-sized. This chain uses TRBV5-6 with TRBJ2-6; D not certain. The V gene's germline CDR1 is SGHDT and CDR2 YYEEEE. The CDR3 runs to 13 residues. The V end lost 7 bases, the J end lost 2 bases, and 7 bases lay between the germline ends. CDR3 coding DNA: TGTGCCAGCCGGGTGCCTGGGGCCAACGTCCTGACTTTC. The encoded protein is CASRVPGANVLTF.

This chain uses TRBV6-2 or TRBV6-3 with TRBJ2-7; D remains ambiguous. Matching the DNA end better, TRBJ1-2 makes the J call doubtful. This CDR3 spans 13 amino acids. Germline V lookup: CDR1 MNHEY, CDR2 SVGEGT. For the CDR3, the DNA is TGTGCCAGCAGTTACGGACCTGATTGGGGCTACACCTTC. Its translation is CASSYGPDWGYTF.

This clonotype was seen at least ten times. The V and J genes are TRBV5-4 and TRBJ2-7, with 8 nucleotides matching TRBD1. Germline V gives CDR1 SGHNT, CDR2 YYREEE (reference sequence). The CDR3 spans 17 residues. The trim removed 4 bases at V and 3 bases at J, leaving 15 bases unmatched. The CDR3 coding sequence is TGTGCCAGCAGCATAAAACCGGGACAGGCTACATTCTACGAGCAGTACTTC. Residues: CASSIKPGQATFYEQYF. The full variable domain, completed using reference TRBV5-4 and TRBJ2-7, is ETGVTQSPTHLIKTRGQQVTLRCSSQSGHNTVSWYQQALGQGPQFIFQYYREEENGRGNFPPRFSGLQFPNYSSELNVNALELDDSALYLCASSIKPGQATFYEQYFGPGTRLTVT.

The rearrangement uses TRBV20-1 and TRBJ1-2, with 10 bases that match TRBD1. Germline CDR1 reads DFQATT; CDR2 reads SNEGSKA (reference sequence). The trim removed 4 bases at V and 3 bases at J, leaving 2 bases unmatched. This CDR3 region has 13 residues. The CDR3 DNA reads TGCAGTGCTACAGACAGGGGGCACTATGGCTACACCTTC. Translating it yields CSATDRGHYGYTF.

This clonotype occurred many times. This chain joins TRBV18 and TRBJ1-1; D not certain. Trimming pared 1 base from V and 1 base from J, leaving 13 bases between. This CDR3 has 16 residues. Germline V gene sequence: CDR1 KGHSH, CDR2 LQKENI. The CDR3, as DNA: TGTGCCAGCTCACCACAGAGCCCAAATGGGAACACTGAAGCTTTCTTT. This codes for CASSPQSPNGNTEAFF.

This clonotype was counted only a few times. The chain employs TRBV24-1 and TRBJ2-5; 11 bases match TRBD2. The J segment lost 1 base and the V segment lost 0 bases, leaving 3 bases of the junction unmatched. This CDR3 region has 17 residues. Germline CDR1 is KGHDR and CDR2 is SFDVKD. CDR3 residues: CATSDLGGLAAQETQYF. Written as DNA, the CDR3 is TGTGCCACCAGTGATTTGGGGGGACTAGCGGCCCAAGAGACCCAGTACTTC.